A single sample gave rise to the 21 T cell receptor beta chains below, sequenced in a study of blood T cell repertoires in COVID-19. Data came from immunoSEQ multiplex PCR; TCRdb stores just in-frame clones and leaves some out. The sample gives 200,000 to 250,000 clones, about 80% of which show up once; over 12% is in the top ten. Sequenced sample: PBMCs or T cells enriched from blood (not recorded which). The receptors originated from a man aged 35 to 55 who had recovered from COVID-19.

The chain couples TRBV9 to TRBJ1-1; 7 positions match TRBD1. There are 14 residues in the CDR3. Trimming at V came to 3 bases and at J to 11 bases, leaving 13 bases not matched to a gene. Germline assignment: CDR1 SGDLS and CDR2 YYNGEE. DNA for the CDR3: TGTGCCAGCAGCGCCCTGCGACAGGGTGGCCATGCTTTCTTT. It encodes CASSALRQGGHAFF.

The chain carries TRBV5-5 and TRBJ2-3; D remains unclear. Germline CDR1 SGHKS, CDR2 YYEKEE (reference sequence). There are 16 residues in the CDR3. The V and J ends lost 4 bases and 0 bases respectively, with 15 bases between them. The CDR3 DNA reads TGTGCCAGCAGCCATCGCGACATGTATAGCACAGATACGCAGTATTTT. It yields the protein CASSHRDMYSTDTQYF.

V gene TRBV7-3 combines with J gene TRBJ2-3, with 11 bases that match TRBD2. Germline trimming cut 1 base from V and 3 bases from J; bases unmatched to any gene: 6. CDR1 and CDR2 (germline): SGHTA, FQGTGA. The CDR3 loop spans 17 amino acids. CDR3 in amino acids: CASSLNPLAGGTDTQYF. CDR3 DNA sequence: TGTGCCAGCAGCTTAAACCCTCTAGCGGGGGGAACAGATACGCAGTATTTT.

The chain links TRBV9 to TRBJ2-1; possibly TRBD2 for D (7 bases). Trimming stripped 0 bases from V and 6 bases from J, with 13 bases between. Germline CDR1 and CDR2: SGDLS and YYNGEE. CDR3 length: 15 residues. The CDR3 bases are TGTGCCAGCAGCGTAGTGGGGGGGCCCGGCAATGAGCAGTTCTTC. Amino acids: CASSVVGGPGNEQFF. Looking up the rest from reference TRBV9 and TRBJ2-1 gives the full variable domain: DSGVTQTPKHLITATGQRVTLRCSPRSGDLSVYWYQQSLDQGLQFLIQYYNGEERAKGNILERFSAQQFPDLHSELNLSSLELGDSALYFCASSVVGGPGNEQFFGPGTRLTVL.

This chain joins TRBV7-2 and TRBJ2-7; TRBD2 is a possible D gene (5 bases). Germline V gene sequence: CDR1 SGHTA, CDR2 FQGNSA. V gave up 5 bases and J gave up 1 base, with 9 bases separating them. The CDR3 is 13 residues long. The CDR3 spells CASSLLVSYEQYF. CDR3 nucleotides: TGTGCCAGCAGCCTACTAGTATCCTACGAGCAGTACTTC.

This CDR3 is CASSVDSGRTTGELFF. CDR3 DNA sequence: TGTGCCAGCAGCGTAGACAGCGGGAGGACGACCGGGGAGCTGTTTTTT. V is TRBV9 and J is TRBJ2-2; 9 bases fit TRBD2. The length of the CDR3 is 16 residues. The junction had 5 bases not matched to a gene; V was cut back by 0 bases and J by 5 bases. Germline V gene sequence: CDR1 SGDLS, CDR2 YYNGEE. The whole variable domain, remainder taken from reference TRBV9 and TRBJ2-2, is DSGVTQTPKHLITATGQRVTLRCSPRSGDLSVYWYQQSLDQGLQFLIQYYNGEERAKGNILERFSAQQFPDLHSELNLSSLELGDSALYFCASSVDSGRTTGELFFGEGSRLTVL.

This clone was observed a few times. The chain is built from TRBV7-8 and TRBJ1-2, with 9 bases matching TRBD1. The germline V gene encodes CDR1 SGHVS and CDR2 FQNEAQ. This CDR3 has 15 residues. Trimming removed 2 bases from V and 8 bases from J; junction bases left unmatched: 9. The CDR3 region has the DNA TGTGCCAGCAGCTTAAGGGACAGGGAGGTTCTGGGCTACACCTTC. It translates to CASSLRDREVLGYTF.

The chain has TRBV28 and TRBJ2-2; TRBD1 might be the D (7 bases). Germline V gene data show CDR1 as MDHEN and CDR2 as SYDVKM. The CDR3 runs to 13 residues. The germline V and J ends were trimmed by 9 bases and 1 base, with 9 bases remaining between them. The CDR3 DNA reads TGTGCCAGTCAGGGGGGGAACACCGGGGAGCTGTTTTTT. It translates to CASQGGNTGELFF.

The chain has TRBV7-2 and TRBJ2-7; 10 nucleotides align to TRBD2. Germline CDR1 reads SGHTA; CDR2 reads FQGNSA. The CDR3 is made up of 14 amino acids. Germline trimming cut 4 bases from V and 6 bases from J; bases unmatched to any gene: 6. This chain's CDR3 is CASSSPGLATEQYF. The DNA of the CDR3 is TGTGCCAGCAGCTCTCCGGGACTAGCGACCGAGCAGTACTTC. Variable domain in full (rest from reference TRBV7-2 and TRBJ2-7): GAGVSQSPSNKVTEKGKDVELRCDPISGHTALYWYRQSLGQGLEFLIYFQGNSAPDKSGLPSDRFSAERTGGSVSTLTIQRTQQEDSAVYLCASSSPGLATEQYFGPGTRLTVT.

The rearrangement links TRBV29-1 to TRBJ1-2, with 11 bases aligning to TRBD1. Germline V gene sequence: CDR1 SQVTM, CDR2 ANQGSEA. The CDR3 contains 13 residues. V shed 4 bases and J 4 bases; nucleotides not matched to a gene: 2. DNA for the CDR3: TGCAGCGTTGGGACAGGGGGCGGCTATGGCTACACCTTC. Amino acid sequence: CSVGTGGGYGYTF.

The V gene is TRBV7-2, the J gene TRBJ2-3; D possibly corresponds to TRBD2 (5 bases). CDR1 and CDR2 (germline): SGHTA, FQGNSA. The CDR3 has 12 amino acids. Between the trimmed V and J ends, which lost 3 bases and 5 bases, there was a span of 6 bases. The DNA of the CDR3 is TGTGCCAGCAGCTTTAGCGAAGATACGCAGTATTTT. Translating gives CASSFSEDTQYF.

This clone showed up just a few times. This chain connects TRBV4-1 to TRBJ2-5, with D hard to call. V was trimmed by 5 bases and J by 5 bases, leaving 12 bases between them. The germline gives CDR1 MGHRA, CDR2 YSYEKL. This CDR3 spans 13 amino acids. The CDR3 region is CASSFTPVETQYF. The CDR3 DNA reads as TGCGCCAGCAGCTTTACACCCGTGGAGACCCAGTACTTC.

The V gene is TRBV4-3, the J gene TRBJ1-4, with no clear D. CDR3 length equals 14 residues. V shed 5 bases and J shed 0 bases, with 7 bases lying between them. Germline CDR1 is LGHNA and CDR2 is YSLEER. CDR3 bases: TGCGCCAGCAGCGACTATGCAACTAATGAAAAACTGTTTTTT. It yields the protein CASSDYATNEKLFF.

This clone was seen once. V is TRBV21-1 and J is TRBJ1-1. TRBV21-1 is noted as a pseudogene. This CDR3 comprises 15 residues. The CDR3 protein is CASSTTGDQYTEAFF. As DNA, the CDR3 is TGTGCCAGCAGTACGACGGGGGACCAATACACTGAAGCTTTCTTT.

J is TRBJ2-1 and V is TRBV5-1, with 10 bases aligning to TRBD2. The J segment lost 4 bases and the V segment lost 3 bases, leaving 7 bases of the junction unmatched. Germline V gene data show CDR1 as SGHRS and CDR2 as YFSETQ. CDR3 length: 16 amino acids. For the CDR3, the DNA is TGCGCCAGCAGCTCCATGACTAGCGGGTTATACAATGAGCAGTTCTTC. Protein product: CASSSMTSGLYNEQFF.

The chain has TRBV30 and TRBJ2-1, with 9 bases aligning to TRBD1. Germline loops: CDR1 GTSNPN, CDR2 SVGIG (reference sequence). The CDR3 extends over 14 amino acids. With V trimmed by 3 bases and J by 9 bases, 9 bases remained unmatched. The CDR3 nucleotides are TGTGCCTGGAGAGACACAGGGGGCGCGTTTGAGCAGTTCTTC. Protein product: CAWRDTGGAFEQFF.

The genes are TRBV5-5 and TRBJ1-3, with 7 bases identical to TRBD1. With V trimmed by 4 bases and J by 0 bases, 4 bases remained unmatched. Germline-derived CDR1 and CDR2 are SGHKS and YYEKEE (reference sequence). CDR3 length equals 15 residues. The chain's CDR3 is CASSPTGASGNTIYF. In DNA form, the CDR3 reads TGTGCCAGCAGCCCTACAGGGGCCTCTGGAAACACCATATATTTT. Full variable domain (outside the CDR3, taken from reference TRBV5-5 and TRBJ1-3): DAGVTQSPTHLIKTRGQQVTLRCSPISGHKSVSWYQQVLGQGPQFIFQYYEKEERGRGNFPDRFSARQFPNYSSELNVNALLLGDSALYLCASSPTGASGNTIYFGEGSWLTVV.

This chain links TRBV3-1 (or the pseudogene TRBV3-2) with TRBJ2-7; D possibly corresponds to TRBD1 (6 bases). The germline gives CDR1 LGHDT, CDR2 YNNKEL (reference sequence). V was clipped by 4 bases and J by 2 bases, with 9 bases between them. This CDR3 region has 13 residues. In nucleotides, the CDR3 is TGTGCCAGCAGCCGCACAGGGCCCTACGAGCAGTACTTC. Translation gives CASSRTGPYEQYF.

The V call is TRBV11-2, the J call TRBJ1-1; 7 nucleotides agree with TRBD1. The germline V gene has CDR1 SGHAT and CDR2 FQNNGV. J lost 4 bases, V lost 0 bases, and 5 bases had no gene match. This CDR3 comprises 15 residues. CDR3 sequence (DNA): TGTGCCAGCAGCTTAGACCCGGGACAGATCACTGAAGCTTTCTTT. Amino acids: CASSLDPGQITEAFF.

This clone was recorded once. V gene TRBV18 combines with J gene TRBJ1-1; D uncertain. Per the germline V gene, CDR1 is KGHSH and CDR2 is LQKENI. CDR3 length: 12 residues. Trimming pared 4 bases from V and 1 base from J, leaving 4 bases between. CDR3 sequence reads: CASSLRNTEAFF. For the CDR3, the DNA is TGTGCCAGCTCACTTCGGAACACTGAAGCTTTCTTT. Full variable domain (outside the CDR3, taken from reference TRBV18 and TRBJ1-1): NAGVMQNPRHLVRRRGQEARLRCSPMKGHSHVYWYRQLPEEGLKFMVYLQKENIIDESGMPKERFSAEFPKEGPSILRIQQVVRGDSAAYFCASSLRNTEAFFGQGTRLTVV.

V usage is TRBV7-3 and J usage is TRBJ2-3, with 10 positions matching TRBD2. Per germline, CDR1 SGHTA and CDR2 FQGTGA. CDR3 size: 15 residues. Losses at the gene ends were 4 bases for V and 3 bases for J; bases not matched to a gene: 4. The CDR3 nucleotides read TGTGCCAGCAGCTCCCTAGCGGGGGTAACAGATACGCAGTATTTT. It translates to CASSSLAGVTDTQYF.